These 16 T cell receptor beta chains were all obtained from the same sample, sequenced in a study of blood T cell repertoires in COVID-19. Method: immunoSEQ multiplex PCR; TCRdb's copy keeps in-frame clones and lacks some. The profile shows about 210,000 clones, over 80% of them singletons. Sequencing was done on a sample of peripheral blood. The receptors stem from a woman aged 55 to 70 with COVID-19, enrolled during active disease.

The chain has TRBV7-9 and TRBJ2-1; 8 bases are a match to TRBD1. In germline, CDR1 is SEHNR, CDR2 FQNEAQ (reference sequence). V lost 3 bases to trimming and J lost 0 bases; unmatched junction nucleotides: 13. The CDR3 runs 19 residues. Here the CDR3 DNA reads TGTGCCAGCAGCTTCCCCCCGGACAGGGCTAGGAGCTCCTACAATGAGCAGTTCTTC. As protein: CASSFPPDRARSSYNEQFF.

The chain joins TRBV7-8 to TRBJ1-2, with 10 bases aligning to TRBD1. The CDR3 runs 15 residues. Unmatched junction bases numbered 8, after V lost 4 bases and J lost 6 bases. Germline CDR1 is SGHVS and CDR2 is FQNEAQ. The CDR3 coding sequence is TGTGCCAGCAGCTCCCTAATGACAGGGGGCCATGGCTACACCTTC. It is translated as CASSSLMTGGHGYTF.

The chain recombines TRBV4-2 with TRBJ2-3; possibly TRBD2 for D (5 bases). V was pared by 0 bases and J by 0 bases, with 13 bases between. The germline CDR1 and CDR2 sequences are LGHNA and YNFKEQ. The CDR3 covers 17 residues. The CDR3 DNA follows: TGTGCCAGCAGCCAAGAGAGGACTCAAATAAGCACAGATACGCAGTATTTT. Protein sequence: CASSQERTQISTDTQYF.

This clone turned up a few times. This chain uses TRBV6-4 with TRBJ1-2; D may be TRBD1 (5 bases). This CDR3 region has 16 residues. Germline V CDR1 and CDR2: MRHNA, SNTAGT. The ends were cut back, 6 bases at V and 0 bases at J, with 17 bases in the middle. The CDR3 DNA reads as TGTGCCAGCAGCCTGGAGCCAGGGCTAGCTAACTATGGCTACACCTTC. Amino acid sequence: CASSLEPGLANYGYTF.

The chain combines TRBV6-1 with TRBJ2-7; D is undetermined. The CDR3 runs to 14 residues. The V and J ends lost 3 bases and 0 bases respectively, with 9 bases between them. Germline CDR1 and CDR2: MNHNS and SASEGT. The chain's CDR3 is CASSEGSLSYEQYV. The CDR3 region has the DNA TGTGCCAGCAGTGAGGGCAGCCTCTCCTACGAGCAGTACGTC.

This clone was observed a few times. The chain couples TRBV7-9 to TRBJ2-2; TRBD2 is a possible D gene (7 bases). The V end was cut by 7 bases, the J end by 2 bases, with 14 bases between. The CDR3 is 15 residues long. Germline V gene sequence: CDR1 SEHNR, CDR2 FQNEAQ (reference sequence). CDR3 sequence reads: CASNRASGNTGELFF. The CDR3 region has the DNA TGTGCCAGCAACAGGGCTAGCGGAAACACCGGGGAGCTGTTTTTT.

CDR3 nucleotides: TGTGCCAGCAGCGTAGGGGGGGAGAACTATGGCTACACCTTC. The encoded protein is CASSVGGENYGYTF. The V call is TRBV9, the J call TRBJ1-2; perhaps TRBD1 as D (5 bases). Looked up from germline, CDR1 is SGDLS and CDR2 is YYNGEE. The ends were cut back, 0 bases at V and 2 bases at J, with 8 bases in the middle. The CDR3 sequence is 14 residues long.

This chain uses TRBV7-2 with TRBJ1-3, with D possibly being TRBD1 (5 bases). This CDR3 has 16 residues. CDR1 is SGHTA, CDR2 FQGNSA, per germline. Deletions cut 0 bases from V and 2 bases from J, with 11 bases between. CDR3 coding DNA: TGTGCCAGCAGCTTAGCCCCAGGGAACCCTGGAAACACCATATATTTT. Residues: CASSLAPGNPGNTIYF.

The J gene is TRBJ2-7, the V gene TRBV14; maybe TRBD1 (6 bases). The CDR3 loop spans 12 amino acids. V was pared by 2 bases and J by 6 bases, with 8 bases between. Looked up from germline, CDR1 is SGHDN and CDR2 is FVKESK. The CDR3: CASSQSGVEQYV. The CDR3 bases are TGTGCCAGCAGCCAATCAGGGGTCGAGCAGTACGTC.

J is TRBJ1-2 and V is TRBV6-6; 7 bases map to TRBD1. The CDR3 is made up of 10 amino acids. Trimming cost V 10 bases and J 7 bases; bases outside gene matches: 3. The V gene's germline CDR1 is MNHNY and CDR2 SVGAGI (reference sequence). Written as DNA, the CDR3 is TGTGCCACCAGGGGGAGTGGCTACACCTTC. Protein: CATRGSGYTF.

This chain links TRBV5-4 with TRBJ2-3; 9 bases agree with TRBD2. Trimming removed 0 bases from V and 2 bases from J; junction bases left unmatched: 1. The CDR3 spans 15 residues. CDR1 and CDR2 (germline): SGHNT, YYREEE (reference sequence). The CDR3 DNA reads TGTGCCAGCAGCTTGGGCGGGAGGGCCACAGATACGCAGTATTTT. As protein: CASSLGGRATDTQYF.

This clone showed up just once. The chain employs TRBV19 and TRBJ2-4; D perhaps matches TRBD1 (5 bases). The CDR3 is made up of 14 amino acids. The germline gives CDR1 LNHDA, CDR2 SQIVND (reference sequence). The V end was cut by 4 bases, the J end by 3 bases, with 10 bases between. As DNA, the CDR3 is TGTGCCAGTAGTACCTCCAGGGACAAAAACATTCAGTACTTC. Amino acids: CASSTSRDKNIQYF.

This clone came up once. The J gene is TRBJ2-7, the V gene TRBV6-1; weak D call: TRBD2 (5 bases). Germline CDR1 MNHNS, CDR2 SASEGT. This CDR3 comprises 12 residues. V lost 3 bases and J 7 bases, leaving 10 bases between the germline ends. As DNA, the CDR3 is TGTGCCAGCAGTGACAGGAGAGGGGAGCAGTACGTC. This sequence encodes CASSDRRGEQYV.

The CDR3 nucleotides are TGTGCCAGCAAAGAAAGGGGTTCGACAACCGCTTTCTATGGCTACACCTTC. This encodes CASKERGSTTAFYGYTF. This chain uses TRBV13 with TRBJ1-2; TRBD1 might be the D (5 bases). With 7 bases removed from V and 4 bases from J, the gap between germline ends came to 25 bases. CDR1 PRHDT and CDR2 FYEKMQ come from the germline V gene (reference sequence). The CDR3 sequence is 17 residues long.

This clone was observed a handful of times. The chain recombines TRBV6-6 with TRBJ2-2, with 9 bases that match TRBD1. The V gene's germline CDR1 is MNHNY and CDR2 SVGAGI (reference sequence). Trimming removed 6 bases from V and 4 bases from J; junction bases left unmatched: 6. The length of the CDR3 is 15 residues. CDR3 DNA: TGTGCCAGCAGGTCCGGACAGGGGAGCACCGGGGAGCTGTTTTTT. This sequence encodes CASRSGQGSTGELFF.

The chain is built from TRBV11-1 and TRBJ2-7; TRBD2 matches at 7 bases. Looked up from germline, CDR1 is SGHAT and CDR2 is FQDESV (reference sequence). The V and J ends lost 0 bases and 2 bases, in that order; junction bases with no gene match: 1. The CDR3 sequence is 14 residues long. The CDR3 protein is CASSLAAGAYEQYF. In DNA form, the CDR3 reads TGTGCCAGCAGCTTAGCGGCGGGAGCCTACGAGCAGTACTTC.